This T cell receptor beta chain stems from a study of blood T cell repertoires in COVID-19. Background on the study: The origin of the acute and convalescent COVID-19 samples was the United States, Italy and Spain.

Original methodology: Researchers report that nucleated cell counts were estimated from reference gene primer amplification. Sequencing used immunoSEQ multiplex PCR; TCRdb keeps in-frame clones, though not all of them. V, J and clone size are those of that table, while D and trimming were read from the DNA. The data contain just under 350,000 clones, over 80% of them singletons. Germline V gives CDR1 SQVTM, CDR2 ANQGSEA. The CDR3 spans 12 residues. After removal of 6 bases from V and 5 bases from J, the junction contained 4 bases not matched to a gene. While infection was still active, Seattle patients were enrolled and then followed longitudinally.

Source material: peripheral blood. This clonotype was obtained from a woman aged 45-65 years with COVID-19, enrolled during active disease. V gene TRBV29-1 combines with J gene TRBJ2-5, with 9 positions matching TRBD1. For the CDR3, the DNA is TGCAGCGTGCGGACAGGGGAGGAGACCCAGTACTTC. It yields the protein CSVRTGEETQYF.